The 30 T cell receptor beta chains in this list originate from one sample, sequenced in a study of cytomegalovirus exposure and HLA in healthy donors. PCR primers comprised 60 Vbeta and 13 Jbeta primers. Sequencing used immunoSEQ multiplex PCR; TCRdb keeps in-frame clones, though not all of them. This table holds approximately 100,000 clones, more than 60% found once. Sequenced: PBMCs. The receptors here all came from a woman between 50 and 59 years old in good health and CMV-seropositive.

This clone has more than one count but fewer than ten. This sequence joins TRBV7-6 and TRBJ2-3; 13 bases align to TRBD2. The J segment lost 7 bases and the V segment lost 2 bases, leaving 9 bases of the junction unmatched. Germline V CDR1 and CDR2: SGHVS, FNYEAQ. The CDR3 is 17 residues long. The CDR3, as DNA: TGTGCCAGCAGCTTAAGGACTAGCGGGGGCCTTCCTAATACGCAGTATTTT. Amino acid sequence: CASSLRTSGGLPNTQYF.

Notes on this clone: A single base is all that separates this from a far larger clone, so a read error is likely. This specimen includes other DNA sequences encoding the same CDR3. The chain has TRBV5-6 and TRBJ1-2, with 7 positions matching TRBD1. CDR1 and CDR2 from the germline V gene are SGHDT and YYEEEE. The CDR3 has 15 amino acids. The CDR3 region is CASSSRTGVGTGYTF. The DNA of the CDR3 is TGTGCCAGCAGCAGCAGAACAGGGGTCGGGACCGGCTACACATTC.

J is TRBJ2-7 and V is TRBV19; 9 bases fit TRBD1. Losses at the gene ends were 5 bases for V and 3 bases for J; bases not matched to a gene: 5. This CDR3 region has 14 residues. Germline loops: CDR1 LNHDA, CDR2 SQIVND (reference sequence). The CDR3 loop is CASSEAGQGYEQYF. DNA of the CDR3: TGTGCCAGTAGTGAGGCGGGACAGGGCTACGAGCAGTACTTC.

The CDR3 sequence is CASGVEVGRVDGNTIYF. DNA of the CDR3: TGTGCCAGCGGGGTGGAAGTGGGCAGGGTCGACGGAAACACCATATATTTT. V and J are TRBV5-4 and TRBJ1-3, with D possibly TRBD1 on 5 matching bases. V was pared by 7 bases and J by 4 bases, with 24 bases between. There are 17 residues in the CDR3. The germline gives CDR1 SGHNT, CDR2 YYREEE (reference sequence). Based on the CDR3 plus reference TRBV5-4 and TRBJ1-3, the full variable domain is ETGVTQSPTHLIKTRGQQVTLRCSSQSGHNTVSWYQQALGQGPQFIFQYYREEENGRGNFPPRFSGLQFPNYSSELNVNALELDDSALYLCASGVEVGRVDGNTIYFGEGSWLTVV.

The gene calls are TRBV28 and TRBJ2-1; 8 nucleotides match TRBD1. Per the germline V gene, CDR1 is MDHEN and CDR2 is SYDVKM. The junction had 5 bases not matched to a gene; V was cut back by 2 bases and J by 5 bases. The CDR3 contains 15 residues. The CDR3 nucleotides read TGTGCCAGCAGTTTAGAGGACAGGGTTAACAATGAGCAGTTCTTC. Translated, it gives CASSLEDRVNNEQFF.

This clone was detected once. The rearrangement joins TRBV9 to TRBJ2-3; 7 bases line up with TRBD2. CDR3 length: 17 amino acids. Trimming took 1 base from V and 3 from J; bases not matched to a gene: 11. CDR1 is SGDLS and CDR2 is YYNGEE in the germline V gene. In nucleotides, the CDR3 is TGTGCCAGCAGCGTAAGTCTTTTGGCTAGCGGTACAGATACGCAGTATTTT. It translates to CASSVSLLASGTDTQYF.

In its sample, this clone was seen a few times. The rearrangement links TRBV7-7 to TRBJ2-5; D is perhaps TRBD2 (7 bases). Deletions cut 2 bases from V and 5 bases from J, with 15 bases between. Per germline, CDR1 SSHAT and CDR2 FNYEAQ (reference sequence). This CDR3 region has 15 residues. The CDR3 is CASSLTGGLLETQYF. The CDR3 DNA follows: TGTGCCAGCAGCTTAACGGGGGGCCTCCTGGAGACCCAGTACTTC.

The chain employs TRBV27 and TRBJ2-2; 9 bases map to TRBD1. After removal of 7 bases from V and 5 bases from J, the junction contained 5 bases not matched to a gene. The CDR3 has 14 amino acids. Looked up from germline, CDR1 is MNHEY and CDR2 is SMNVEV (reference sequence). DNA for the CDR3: TGTGCCAGCACCCCCGGGACAGGGACCGGGGAGCTGTTTTTT. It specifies CASTPGTGTGELFF.

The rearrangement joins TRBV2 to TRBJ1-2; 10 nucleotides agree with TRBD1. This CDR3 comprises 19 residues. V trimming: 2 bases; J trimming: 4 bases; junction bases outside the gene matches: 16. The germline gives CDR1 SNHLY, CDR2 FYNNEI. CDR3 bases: TGTGCCAGCAGTGAAAGTCACGACAGGGGGCTTTTCCCCACCTATGGCTACACCTTC. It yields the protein CASSESHDRGLFPTYGYTF. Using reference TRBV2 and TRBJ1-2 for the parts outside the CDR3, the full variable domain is EPEVTQTPSHQVTQMGQEVILRCVPISNHLYFYWYRQILGQKVEFLVSFYNNEISEKSEIFDDQFSVERPDGSNFTLKIRSTKLEDSAMYFCASSESHDRGLFPTYGYTFGSGTRLTVV.

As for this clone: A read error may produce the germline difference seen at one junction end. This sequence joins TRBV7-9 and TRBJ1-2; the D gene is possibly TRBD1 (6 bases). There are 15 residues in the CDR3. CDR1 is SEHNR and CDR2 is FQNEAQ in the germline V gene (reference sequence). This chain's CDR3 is CSSSLRTATNYGYTF. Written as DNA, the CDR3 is TGTTCCAGCAGCTTGAGGACAGCGACTAACTATGGCTACACCTTC.

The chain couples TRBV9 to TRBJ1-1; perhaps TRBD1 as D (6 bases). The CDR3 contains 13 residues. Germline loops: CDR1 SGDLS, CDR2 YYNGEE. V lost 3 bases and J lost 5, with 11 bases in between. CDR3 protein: CASSALGGTEAFF. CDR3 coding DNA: TGTGCCAGCAGCGCCTTAGGGGGTACTGAAGCTTTCTTT. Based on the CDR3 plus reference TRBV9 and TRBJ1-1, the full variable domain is DSGVTQTPKHLITATGQRVTLRCSPRSGDLSVYWYQQSLDQGLQFLIQYYNGEERAKGNILERFSAQQFPDLHSELNLSSLELGDSALYFCASSALGGTEAFFGQGTRLTVV.

Written as DNA, the CDR3 is TGTGCCAGCAGCTTAAAGAGGGGAGGGAGAAACTATGGCTACACCTTC. Amino acids: CASSLKRGGRNYGYTF. V gene TRBV7-2 combines with J gene TRBJ1-2; D may be TRBD1 (5 bases). Trimming cost V 2 bases and J 2 bases, with 15 bases left between them. The germline V gene encodes CDR1 SGHTA and CDR2 FQGNSA. The CDR3 loop spans 16 amino acids.

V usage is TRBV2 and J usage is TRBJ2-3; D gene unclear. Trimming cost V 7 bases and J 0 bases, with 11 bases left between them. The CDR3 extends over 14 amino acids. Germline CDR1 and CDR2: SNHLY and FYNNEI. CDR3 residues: CASNLLLSTDTQYF. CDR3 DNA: TGTGCCAGCAATCTTCTCCTTAGCACAGATACGCAGTATTTT.

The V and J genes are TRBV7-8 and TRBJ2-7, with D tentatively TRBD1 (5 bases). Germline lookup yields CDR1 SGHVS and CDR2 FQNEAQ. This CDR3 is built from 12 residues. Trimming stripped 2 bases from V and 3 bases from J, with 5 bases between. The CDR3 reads CASSLQGYEQYF. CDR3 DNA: TGTGCCAGCAGCTTACAGGGCTACGAGCAGTACTTC. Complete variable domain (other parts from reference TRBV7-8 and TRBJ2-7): GAGVSQSPRYKVAKRGQDVALRCDPISGHVSLFWYQQALGQGPEFLTYFQNEAQLDKSGLPSDRFFAERPEGSVSTLKIQRTQQEDSAVYLCASSLQGYEQYFGPGTRLTVT.

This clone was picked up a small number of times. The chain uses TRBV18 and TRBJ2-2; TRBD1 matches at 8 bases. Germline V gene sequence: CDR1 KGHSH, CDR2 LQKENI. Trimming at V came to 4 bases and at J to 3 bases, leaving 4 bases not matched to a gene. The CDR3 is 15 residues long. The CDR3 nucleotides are TGTGCCAGCTCACAGGACAGGGTGGACACCGGGGAGCTGTTTTTT. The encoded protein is CASSQDRVDTGELFF.

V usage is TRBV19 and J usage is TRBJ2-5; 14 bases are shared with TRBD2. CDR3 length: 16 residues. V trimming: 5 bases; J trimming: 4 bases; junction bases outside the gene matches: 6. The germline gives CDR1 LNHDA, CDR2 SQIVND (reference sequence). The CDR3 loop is CASSPRTSGGRETQYF. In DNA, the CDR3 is TGTGCCAGTAGTCCTCGGACTAGCGGGGGGCGAGAGACCCAGTACTTC.

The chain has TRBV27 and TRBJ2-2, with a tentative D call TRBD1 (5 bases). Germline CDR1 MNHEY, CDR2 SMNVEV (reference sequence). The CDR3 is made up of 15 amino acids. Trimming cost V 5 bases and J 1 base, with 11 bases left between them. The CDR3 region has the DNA TGTGCCAGCAGTCATCAACAGGAGAACACCGGGGAGCTGTTTTTT. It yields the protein CASSHQQENTGELFF.

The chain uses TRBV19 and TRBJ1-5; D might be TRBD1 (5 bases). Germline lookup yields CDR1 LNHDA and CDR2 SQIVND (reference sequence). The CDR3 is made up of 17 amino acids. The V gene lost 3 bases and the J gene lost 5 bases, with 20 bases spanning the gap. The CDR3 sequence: CASSIGQGGAWDQPQHF. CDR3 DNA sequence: TGTGCCAGTAGTATTGGGCAGGGTGGAGCCTGGGATCAGCCCCAGCATTTT.

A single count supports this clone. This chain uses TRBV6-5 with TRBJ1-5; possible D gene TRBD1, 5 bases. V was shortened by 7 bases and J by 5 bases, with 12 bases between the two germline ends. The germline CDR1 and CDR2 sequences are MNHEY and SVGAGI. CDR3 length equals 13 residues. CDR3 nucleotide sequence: TGTGCCAGCACCGACAGAATCTATCAGCCCCAGCATTTT. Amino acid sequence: CASTDRIYQPQHF.

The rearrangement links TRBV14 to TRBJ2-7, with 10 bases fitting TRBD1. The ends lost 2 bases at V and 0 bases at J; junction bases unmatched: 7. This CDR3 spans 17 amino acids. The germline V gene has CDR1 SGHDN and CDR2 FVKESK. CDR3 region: CASSQIRTGGSSYEQYF. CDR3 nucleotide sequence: TGTGCCAGCAGCCAAATTAGGACAGGGGGTAGCTCCTACGAGCAGTACTTC. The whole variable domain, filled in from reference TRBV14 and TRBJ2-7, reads EAGVTQFPSHSVIEKGQTVTLRCDPISGHDNLYWYRRVMGKEIKFLLHFVKESKQDESGMPNNRFLAERTGGTYSTLKVQPAELEDSGVYFCASSQIRTGGSSYEQYFGPGTRLTVT.

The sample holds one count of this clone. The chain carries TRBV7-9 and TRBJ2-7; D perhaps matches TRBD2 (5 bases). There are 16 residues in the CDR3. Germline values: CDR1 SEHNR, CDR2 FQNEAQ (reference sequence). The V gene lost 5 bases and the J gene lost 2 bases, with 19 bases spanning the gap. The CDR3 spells CASSPQARGSTYEQYF. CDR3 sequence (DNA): TGTGCCAGCAGCCCCCAGGCCCGGGGTTCAACCTACGAGCAGTACTTC.

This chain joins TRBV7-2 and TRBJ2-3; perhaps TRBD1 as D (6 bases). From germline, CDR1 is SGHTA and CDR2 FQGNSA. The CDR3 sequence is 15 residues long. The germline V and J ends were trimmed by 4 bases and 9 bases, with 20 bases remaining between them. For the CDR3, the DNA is TGTGCCAGCAGCTCGTTAGGGGGTGGCCCCGGGACGCAGTATTTT. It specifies CASSSLGGGPGTQYF.

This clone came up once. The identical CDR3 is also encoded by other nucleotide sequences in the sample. The CDR3 loop reads CASSPTGGYGYTF. The CDR3 bases are TGTGCCAGCAGTCCGACAGGGGGCTATGGCTACACCTTC. The V gene is TRBV7-2, the J gene TRBJ1-2; 9 nucleotides match TRBD1. CDR1 SGHTA and CDR2 FQGNSA come from the germline V gene. This CDR3 is built from 13 residues. V shed 6 bases, J shed 4 bases, and the junction held 3 bases outside the gene matches.

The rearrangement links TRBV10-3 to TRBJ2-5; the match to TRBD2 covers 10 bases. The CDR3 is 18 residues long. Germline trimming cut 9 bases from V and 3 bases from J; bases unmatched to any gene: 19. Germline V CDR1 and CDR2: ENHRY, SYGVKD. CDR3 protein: CAISPGLAGDKPEETQYF. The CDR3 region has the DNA TGTGCCATTTCCCCGGGGCTAGCGGGGGACAAGCCCGAAGAGACCCAGTACTTC.

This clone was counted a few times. The CDR3 here is CASSLWGSGGASDTQYF. Written as DNA, the CDR3 is TGTGCCAGCAGCTTATGGGGCAGCGGGGGGGCCTCGGATACGCAGTATTTT. The chain carries TRBV11-2 and TRBJ2-3; TRBD2 agrees at 10 bases. This CDR3 is built from 17 residues. V was clipped by 2 bases and J by 6 bases; unmatched bases: 11. CDR1 SGHAT and CDR2 FQNNGV come from the germline V gene.

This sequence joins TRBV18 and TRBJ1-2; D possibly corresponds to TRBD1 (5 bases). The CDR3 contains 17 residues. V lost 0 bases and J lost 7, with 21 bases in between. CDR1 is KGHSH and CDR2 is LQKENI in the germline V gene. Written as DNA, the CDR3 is TGTGCCAGCTCACCACCGACTCGGATGGACACTATTATTGGCTACACCTTC. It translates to CASSPPTRMDTIIGYTF. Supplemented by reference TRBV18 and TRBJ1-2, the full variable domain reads NAGVMQNPRHLVRRRGQEARLRCSPMKGHSHVYWYRQLPEEGLKFMVYLQKENIIDESGMPKERFSAEFPKEGPSILRIQQVVRGDSAAYFCASSPPTRMDTIIGYTFGSGTRLTVV.

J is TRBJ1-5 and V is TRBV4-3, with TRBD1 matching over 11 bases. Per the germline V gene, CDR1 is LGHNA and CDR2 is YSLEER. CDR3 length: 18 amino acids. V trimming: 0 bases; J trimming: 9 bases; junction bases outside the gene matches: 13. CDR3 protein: CASSQDRGVGQGARPQHF. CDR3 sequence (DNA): TGCGCCAGCAGCCAAGATAGGGGGGTTGGACAGGGGGCAAGGCCCCAGCATTTT.

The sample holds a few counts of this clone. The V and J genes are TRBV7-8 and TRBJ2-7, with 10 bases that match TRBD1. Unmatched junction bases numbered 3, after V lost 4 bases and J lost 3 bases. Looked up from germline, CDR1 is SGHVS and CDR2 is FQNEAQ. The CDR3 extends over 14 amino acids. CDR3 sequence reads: CASSSWDRGYEQYF. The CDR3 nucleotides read TGTGCCAGCAGCTCGTGGGACAGGGGCTACGAGCAGTACTTC.

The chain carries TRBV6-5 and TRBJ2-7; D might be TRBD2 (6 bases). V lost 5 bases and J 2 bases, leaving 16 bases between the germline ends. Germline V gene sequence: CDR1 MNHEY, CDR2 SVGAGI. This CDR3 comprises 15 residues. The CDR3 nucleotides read TGTGCCAGCAGTATCGCCGGGGGAGAGGCCTACGAGCAGTACTTC. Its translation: CASSIAGGEAYEQYF.

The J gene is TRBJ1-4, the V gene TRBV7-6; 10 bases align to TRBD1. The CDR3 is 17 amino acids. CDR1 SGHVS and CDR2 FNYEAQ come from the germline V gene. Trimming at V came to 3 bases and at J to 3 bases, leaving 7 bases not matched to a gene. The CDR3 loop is CASSFLAGQGANEKLFF. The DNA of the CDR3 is TGTGCCAGCAGCTTCCTAGCAGGACAGGGGGCTAATGAAAAACTGTTTTTT.